This T cell receptor beta chain derives from a study of cytomegalovirus exposure and HLA in healthy donors. General study findings and limits: The productive fraction for most TCR beta V segments was about 90% or about 30% in an earlier analysis. In a later analysis, most CMV-associated TCR beta chains appeared HLA-restricted. Common viral pathogens seemed to be connected with several of the most significant clusters, according to a later analysis.

The PCR made use of 60 Vbeta and 13 Jbeta primers. TCRdb's table, derived via immunoSEQ multiplex PCR, lists solely in-frame clones and lacks some. Altogether hundreds of thousands of clones are present, 77% being singletons, with the ten largest covering roughly 2.6%. The CDR3 spans 15 residues. J gave up 9 bases and V 5 bases, and 12 bases lay outside the gene matches. Germline CDR1 SGHAT, CDR2 FQNNGV. Comments on this clone: Its antigen remains unidentified.

The chain is built from TRBV11-2 and TRBJ2-5; 10 positions agree with TRBD1. This clonotype was obtained from a woman aged 55-70 years in good health and CMV-seropositive. The material sequenced was PBMCs. The CDR3: CASSGGTGALGPQYF. The CDR3 nucleotides are TGTGCCAGCAGCGGGGGGACAGGGGCCCTGGGGCCCCAGTACTTC. Looking up the rest from reference TRBV11-2 and TRBJ2-5 gives the full variable domain: EAGVAQSPRYKIIEKRQSVAFWCNPISGHATLYWYQQILGQGPKLLIQFQNNGVVDDSQLPKDRFSAERLKGVDSTLKIQPAKLEDSAVYLCASSGGTGALGPQYFGPGTRLLVL.